A single sample gave rise to the 6 T cell receptor beta chains below, sequenced in a study of a mutant IDH1 vaccine in newly diagnosed glioma. Their target antigens are unknown. Measured with immunoSEQ multiplex PCR; TCRdb has only the in-frame clones, and not every one. The table has some 64,000 clones, 80% seen once. The time point denotes: week 11, during vaccination. Topical imiquimod was applied with each vaccine dose, which held 300 ug of mutant IDH1 20-mer peptide. The sample in question was PBMCs, obtained from a glioma patient whose treatment included an IDH1 peptide vaccine. These receptors came from a man aged 50-59 years with glioma.

V gene TRBV19 combines with J gene TRBJ2-3; 11 bases line up with TRBD2. CDR3 length: 17 residues. CDR1 is LNHDA, CDR2 SQIVND, per germline (reference sequence). V was clipped by 9 bases and J by 1 base; unmatched bases: 12. CDR3 coding DNA: TGTGCCAGCAGTGGGGTAGCGGGAGGGTCGCGCACAGATACGCAGTATTTT. Translation gives CASSGVAGGSRTDTQYF.

The V and J genes are TRBV19 and TRBJ1-5, with 7 nucleotides matching TRBD1. CDR1 is LNHDA, CDR2 SQIVND, per germline (reference sequence). The V segment lost 2 bases and the J segment 5 bases; nucleotides outside the gene matches: 3. The CDR3 loop spans 14 amino acids. In nucleotides, the CDR3 is TGTGCCAGTAGTATAAAAGGGGGCGATCAGCCCCAGCATTTT. Translating it yields CASSIKGGDQPQHF.

The rearrangement uses TRBV4-2 and TRBJ2-1, with D maybe TRBD2 (5 bases). Trimming removed 0 bases at V and 0 bases at J, with 6 bases between. The CDR3 covers 15 residues. Germline assignment: CDR1 LGHNA and CDR2 YNFKEQ. In DNA form, the CDR3 reads TGTGCCAGCAGCCAAGACGGGAACTCCTACAATGAGCAGTTCTTC. It is translated as CASSQDGNSYNEQFF.

The chain recombines TRBV2 with TRBJ1-4, with 10 bases that match TRBD1. The J segment lost 6 bases and the V segment lost 6 bases, leaving 7 bases of the junction unmatched. Germline V gene sequence: CDR1 SNHLY, CDR2 FYNNEI. This CDR3 region has 15 residues. The CDR3 reads CASRLDRGPYEKLFF. CDR3 DNA: TGTGCCAGCAGGCTAGACAGGGGGCCTTATGAAAAACTGTTTTTT.

The chain employs TRBV7-9 and TRBJ2-3, with unresolved D. The CDR3 totals 14 residues. The V gene's germline CDR1 is SEHNR and CDR2 FQNEAQ (reference sequence). V shed 3 bases and J shed 1 base, with 8 bases lying between them. CDR3 bases: TGTGCCAGCAGCTTCCGGGCCCGCACAGATACGCAGTATTTT. Its translation is CASSFRARTDTQYF.

The V and J genes are TRBV6-1 and TRBJ1-6; D not certain. Germline CDR1 reads MNHNS; CDR2 reads SASEGT. The CDR3 covers 13 residues. V was shortened by 3 bases and J by 2 bases, with 2 bases between the two germline ends. The CDR3: CASSDTYNSPLHF. CDR3 coding DNA: TGTGCCAGCAGTGACACCTATAATTCACCCCTCCACTTT.